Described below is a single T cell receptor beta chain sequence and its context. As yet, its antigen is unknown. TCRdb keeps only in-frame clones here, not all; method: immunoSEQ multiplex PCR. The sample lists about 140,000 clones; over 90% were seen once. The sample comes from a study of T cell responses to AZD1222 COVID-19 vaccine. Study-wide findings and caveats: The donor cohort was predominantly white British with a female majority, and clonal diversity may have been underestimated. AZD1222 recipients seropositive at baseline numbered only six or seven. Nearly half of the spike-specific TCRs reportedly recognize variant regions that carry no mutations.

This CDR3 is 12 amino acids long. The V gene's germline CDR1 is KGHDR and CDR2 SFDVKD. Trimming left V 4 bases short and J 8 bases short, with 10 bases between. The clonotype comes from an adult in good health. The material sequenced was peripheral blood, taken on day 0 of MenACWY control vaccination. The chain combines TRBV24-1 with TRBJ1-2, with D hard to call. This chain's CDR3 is CATSDPSGGYTF. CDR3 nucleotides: TGTGCCACCAGTGACCCAAGTGGCGGCTACACCTTC.